This TCR beta chain is drawn from a study of blood T cell repertoires in COVID-19. The wider study: Acute-phase and convalescent COVID-19 samples originated in the United States, Italy and Spain. Sources were T cells, B-cell-depleted T cells, or PBMCs; the material itself was cDNA or gDNA.

This CDR3 is built from 14 residues. Between the trimmed V and J ends, which lost 4 bases and 7 bases, there was a span of 16 bases. Germline-derived CDR1 and CDR2 are SGHAT and FQNNGV. Enrollment of patients from Seattle took place during active infection, with longitudinal follow-up. In the source study's methods: It was from reference gene primer amplification that nucleated cell counts were estimated. Clones were read by immunoSEQ multiplex PCR, and TCRdb kept only the in-frame ones, dropping some. The V and J calls and clone size were taken over from that table, and D and trimming were inferred from the DNA. The table includes 25,000 to 35,000 clones, 85% to 95% detected once.

The sequencing sample was made of peripheral blood. The TCR comes from a woman in her 70s with COVID-19, enrolled during active disease. The chain links TRBV11-2 to TRBJ1-2; D perhaps matches TRBD1 (6 bases). The CDR3 sequence: CASSSWDTFGGYTF. The CDR3 DNA is TGTGCCAGCAGCTCCTGGGACACCTTCGGTGGCTACACCTTC.